What follows are 24 T cell receptor beta chains derived from one specimen sequenced in a study of blood T cell repertoires in COVID-19. Assay used: immunoSEQ multiplex PCR; TCRdb lists only in-frame clones, some missing. Here the sample spans 250,000 to 350,000 clones, around 90% being singletons. Sequenced sample: PBMCs or T cells enriched from blood (not recorded which). These receptors originate from a woman aged 18-29 years with acute COVID-19.

The genes are TRBV7-9 and TRBJ1-1; tentatively, D is TRBD1 (6 bases). This CDR3 is 15 amino acids long. Trimming removed 4 bases at V and 1 base at J, with 13 bases between. Germline loops: CDR1 SEHNR, CDR2 FQNEAQ (reference sequence). The CDR3 coding sequence is TGTGCCAGCAGCTGGGAAGACAGGAGGAACACTGAAGCTTTCTTT. The encoded protein is CASSWEDRRNTEAFF.

This sequence joins TRBV27 and TRBJ2-7, with TRBD1 matching over 8 bases. Trimming took 8 bases from V and 0 from J; bases not matched to a gene: 9. Germline V gene data show CDR1 as MNHEY and CDR2 as SMNVEV (reference sequence). The CDR3 loop spans 15 amino acids. As DNA, the CDR3 is TGTGCCAGCGGGAGGACAGGGAGAGGCTCCTACGAGCAGTACTTC. This codes for CASGRTGRGSYEQYF.

The rearrangement links TRBV27 to TRBJ2-5; 10 bases match TRBD1. The CDR3 is made up of 17 amino acids. CDR1 and CDR2 (germline): MNHEY, SMNVEV (reference sequence). The J segment lost 1 base and the V segment lost 3 bases, leaving 8 bases of the junction unmatched. The CDR3 here is CASSFLRGQGSQETQYF. The CDR3 DNA reads TGTGCCAGCAGTTTCCTGAGGGGACAGGGGTCCCAAGAGACCCAGTACTTC.

This clone has just one count. The chain links TRBV19 to TRBJ2-1, with 7 bases identical to TRBD2. CDR1 LNHDA and CDR2 SQIVND come from the germline V gene (reference sequence). The CDR3 is made up of 14 amino acids. V shed 5 bases and J 5 bases; nucleotides not matched to a gene: 6. The CDR3 here is CASSWRESDNEQFF. The CDR3 DNA is TGTGCCAGTAGTTGGCGGGAGTCCGACAATGAGCAGTTCTTC.

The V and J genes are TRBV11-2 and TRBJ2-2; the D is unclear. V shed 2 bases and J shed 2 bases, with 18 bases lying between them. The CDR3 totals 18 residues. Germline CDR1 is SGHAT and CDR2 is FQNNGV. The DNA for the CDR3 is TGTGCCAGCAGCTTACTGGCAGGCAAACTCCTAAACACCGGGGAGCTGTTTTTT. Amino acids: CASSLLAGKLLNTGELFF.

The chain recombines TRBV28 with TRBJ1-6; TRBD1 matches at 9 bases. This CDR3 spans 18 amino acids. In germline, CDR1 is MDHEN, CDR2 SYDVKM. Losses at the gene ends were 4 bases for V and 9 bases for J; bases not matched to a gene: 16. The CDR3 here is CASSYRDRVLLSGSPLHF. The CDR3, as DNA: TGTGCCAGCAGTTACCGGGACAGGGTGTTACTTAGCGGTTCACCCCTCCACTTT.

About this clone: Other nucleotide sequences from this sample produce the same CDR3. The rearrangement links TRBV5-1 to TRBJ1-1; D perhaps matches TRBD1 (5 bases). The germline V and J ends were trimmed by 1 base and 0 bases, with 7 bases remaining between them. The CDR3 is 14 amino acids. Germline V lookup: CDR1 SGHRS, CDR2 YFSETQ. CDR3 nucleotides: TGCGCCAGCAGCTTGCAGGGCATGAACACTGAAGCTTTCTTT. Its translation is CASSLQGMNTEAFF.

The V gene is TRBV16, the J gene TRBJ2-7; 9 bases align to TRBD1. CDR1 and CDR2 (germline): KGHSY, FQNENV. The V gene end was trimmed by 2 bases and the J gene end by 3 bases; junction bases not matched to a gene: 8. The CDR3 extends over 16 amino acids. The CDR3 sequence: CASSQGRGQGLYEQYF. CDR3 coding DNA: TGTGCCAGCAGCCAAGGGAGGGGACAGGGCCTCTACGAGCAGTACTTC.

The V gene is TRBV29-1, the J gene TRBJ2-1; TRBD2 matches at 9 bases. This CDR3 has 15 amino acids. J lost 4 bases, V lost 7 bases, and 11 bases had no gene match. From germline, CDR1 is SQVTM and CDR2 ANQGSEA. The CDR3 loop is CSAPPGGREYNEQFF. The DNA of the CDR3 is TGCAGCGCCCCCCCTGGCGGGAGGGAGTACAATGAGCAGTTCTTC.

J is TRBJ2-7 and V is TRBV28; D possibly corresponds to TRBD1 (6 bases). The germline gives CDR1 MDHEN, CDR2 SYDVKM. V was pared by 6 bases and J by 6 bases, with 15 bases between. There are 13 residues in the CDR3. CDR3 in DNA: TGTGCCAGCAGGTTGCTCGGGACATCCGAGCAGTACTTC. As protein: CASRLLGTSEQYF. Full variable domain (rest looked up from reference TRBV28 and TRBJ2-7): DVKVTQSSRYLVKRTGEKVFLECVQDMDHENMFWYRQDPGLGLRLIYFSYDVKMKEKGDIPEGYSVSREKKERFSLILESASTNQTSMYLCASRLLGTSEQYFGPGTRLTVT.

The chain couples TRBV7-3 to TRBJ1-1, with TRBD1 as a possible D gene (5 bases). The CDR3 extends over 15 amino acids. Germline V gives CDR1 SGHTA, CDR2 FQGTGA. V lost 5 bases and J 0 bases, leaving 13 bases between the germline ends. The CDR3 sequence: CASSANTGVNTEAFF. In DNA form, the CDR3 reads TGTGCCAGCAGCGCGAACACAGGAGTGAACACTGAAGCTTTCTTT.

The gene calls are TRBV3-1 (or the pseudogene TRBV3-2) and TRBJ2-5, with TRBD2 matching 9 bases. J lost 1 base, V lost 0 bases, and 6 bases had no gene match. The CDR3 totals 17 residues. CDR1 is LGHDT and CDR2 is YNNKEL in the germline V gene (reference sequence). The CDR3 bases are TGTGCCAGCAGCCAAGATTTTCTAGCGGGGACCCAAGAGACCCAGTACTTC. As protein: CASSQDFLAGTQETQYF.

V gene TRBV6-5 combines with J gene TRBJ1-5, with D tentatively TRBD1 (6 bases). CDR1 and CDR2 (germline): MNHEY, SVGAGI. CDR3 size: 14 residues. V dropped 5 bases and J dropped 3 bases, with 11 bases sitting between them. CDR3: CASSRDRFNQPQHF. DNA of the CDR3: TGTGCCAGCAGTCGTGACAGGTTCAATCAGCCCCAGCATTTT.

The rearrangement links TRBV5-1 to TRBJ1-3; D is undetermined. V shed 0 bases and J shed 8 bases, with 15 bases lying between them. CDR1 is SGHRS and CDR2 is YFSETQ in the germline V gene. This CDR3 is built from 15 residues. The CDR3: CASSLGSAGVYTIYF. The CDR3 coding sequence is TGCGCCAGCAGCTTGGGGTCTGCGGGCGTGTACACCATATATTTT.

This chain connects TRBV18 to TRBJ2-5, with TRBD1 identical over 7 bases. The CDR3 contains 15 residues. The junction had 5 bases not matched to a gene; V was cut back by 3 bases and J by 1 base. From germline, CDR1 is KGHSH and CDR2 LQKENI. The CDR3 bases are TGTGCCAGCTCACCCACGACAGGGAGCCAAGAGACCCAGTACTTC. It encodes CASSPTTGSQETQYF.

The chain carries TRBV18 and TRBJ1-1, with 8 nucleotides matching TRBD1. CDR3 length equals 15 residues. Germline V gene lookup returns CDR1 KGHSH and CDR2 LQKENI. The ends lost 3 bases at V and 0 bases at J; junction bases unmatched: 3. For the CDR3, the DNA is TGTGCCAGCTCACCGGACAGGGCCATGAACACTGAAGCTTTCTTT. It yields the protein CASSPDRAMNTEAFF. Full variable domain (outside the CDR3, taken from reference TRBV18 and TRBJ1-1): NAGVMQNPRHLVRRRGQEARLRCSPMKGHSHVYWYRQLPEEGLKFMVYLQKENIIDESGMPKERFSAEFPKEGPSILRIQQVVRGDSAAYFCASSPDRAMNTEAFFGQGTRLTVV.

CDR3 coding DNA: TGTGCCAGCAGCATCGGACTAGCGGACTACAATGAGCAGTTCTTC. As protein: CASSIGLADYNEQFF. The V call is TRBV7-3, the J call TRBJ2-1, with 10 bases fitting TRBD2. After removal of 5 bases from V and 3 bases from J, the junction contained 4 bases not matched to a gene. The CDR3 loop spans 15 amino acids. Germline V gene sequence: CDR1 SGHTA, CDR2 FQGTGA.

The V call is TRBV19, the J call TRBJ2-2; perhaps TRBD2 as D (6 bases). Deletions cut 4 bases from V and 0 bases from J, with 12 bases between. Germline V CDR1 and CDR2: LNHDA, SQIVND (reference sequence). CDR3 length: 16 amino acids. In nucleotides, the CDR3 is TGTGCCAGTAGTACCCCTAGCGCCGCGAACACCGGGGAGCTGTTTTTT. Its protein product is CASSTPSAANTGELFF.

This rearrangement joins TRBV3-1 (or the pseudogene TRBV3-2) to TRBJ1-4; D uncertain. CDR3 length: 16 amino acids. V gave up 4 bases and J gave up 5 bases, with 17 bases separating them. Germline V gene lookup returns CDR1 LGHDT and CDR2 YNNKEL (reference sequence). The CDR3 is CASSPTRQRLNEKLFF. The CDR3 DNA sequence: TGTGCCAGCAGCCCAACGAGGCAACGCTTAAATGAAAAACTGTTTTTT.

In this sample, this clone turned up once. J is TRBJ2-7 and V is TRBV11-2; 14 bases agree with TRBD2. Germline V gives CDR1 SGHAT, CDR2 FQNNGV. This CDR3 is built from 15 residues. Trimming removed 4 bases from V and 4 bases from J; junction bases left unmatched: 3. The CDR3 protein is CASSSWTSGGYEQYF. The CDR3 nucleotides read TGTGCCAGCAGCTCCTGGACTAGCGGGGGGTACGAGCAGTACTTC.

The chain links TRBV29-1 to TRBJ1-2; D might be TRBD1 (6 bases). The ends were cut back, 5 bases at V and 1 base at J, with 14 bases in the middle. The CDR3 has 14 amino acids. Looked up from germline, CDR1 is SQVTM and CDR2 is ANQGSEA. This CDR3 reads CSVRKDSFNYGYTF. In DNA form, the CDR3 reads TGCAGCGTTAGGAAGGACAGTTTTAACTATGGCTACACCTTC.

The rearrangement joins TRBV27 to TRBJ1-1; 7 nucleotides line up with TRBD1. Germline V lookup: CDR1 MNHEY, CDR2 SMNVEV (reference sequence). V lost 8 bases to trimming and J lost 6 bases; unmatched junction nucleotides: 6. The CDR3 length is 12 residues. As DNA, the CDR3 is TGTGCCAGCTGGGGACAGAGCGCTGAAGCTTTCTTT. Translation: CASWGQSAEAFF.

The V gene is TRBV27, the J gene TRBJ2-1; D might be TRBD2 (6 bases). From germline, CDR1 is MNHEY and CDR2 SMNVEV (reference sequence). The V end lost 2 bases, the J end lost 0 bases, and 8 bases lay between the germline ends. The CDR3 sequence is 15 residues long. The CDR3 protein is CASSLTGGSYNEQFF. In nucleotides, the CDR3 is TGTGCCAGCAGTTTAACCGGGGGCTCCTACAATGAGCAGTTCTTC.

The chain combines TRBV7-2 with TRBJ2-4; the match to TRBD1 covers 9 bases. Germline-derived CDR1 and CDR2 are SGHTA and FQGNSA. CDR3 length: 14 residues. The J segment lost 6 bases and the V segment lost 1 base, leaving 1 base of the junction unmatched. CDR3 nucleotide sequence: TGTGCCAGCAGCTTAGAGGACAGGGGAAACATTCAGTACTTC. Its translation is CASSLEDRGNIQYF.